These 24 T cell receptor beta chains were all obtained from the same sample, sequenced in a study of radiation and T cells in renal cell carcinoma (dated by TCRdb to the early 2020s). The time point label for this specimen denotes: blood 2 weeks post-SBRT. The treatment or condition label on this specimen signifies: 15 Gy SBRT to primary tumor, nephrectomy 4 weeks later. Library preparation used the immunoSEQ multiplex PCR assay. Sourced from immuneACCESS, this table was stored by TCRdb with only in-frame sequences that have V and J called. A share of the clones is absent; for the studies checked, an unresolved V gene accounts for under half, and the remainder has no known explanation. The table for this sample lists 100,000 to 150,000 clones; about four fifths of them were counted only once. Jointly, the top ten make up 4.5% to 7% of the sample. This specimen consisted of blood, obtained from a patient whose treatment included radiotherapy and nephrectomy. Source of these receptors: a man aged 50-59 years with renal cell carcinoma.

A few counts support this clone. This sequence joins TRBV14 and TRBJ2-6; 9 positions agree with TRBD1. Germline trimming cut 0 bases from V and 1 base from J; bases unmatched to any gene: 10. This CDR3 spans 20 amino acids. Germline V gives CDR1 SGHDN, CDR2 FVKESK. The CDR3 region has the DNA TGTGCCAGCAGCCAAGATTGGGGACAGGGTCCTGCTTCTGGGGCCAACGTCCTGACTTTC. Amino acids: CASSQDWGQGPASGANVLTF.

In this sample, this clone turned up many times. The rearrangement links TRBV7-9 to TRBJ2-1; the match to TRBD2 covers 7 bases. Germline values: CDR1 SEHNR, CDR2 FQNEAQ (reference sequence). Unmatched junction bases numbered 8, after V lost 1 base and J lost 5 bases. The CDR3 is 16 amino acids. CDR3 in amino acids: CASSLGKAGSNNEQFF. The CDR3 DNA reads as TGTGCCAGCAGCTTAGGAAAAGCGGGATCAAACAATGAGCAGTTCTTC.

V gene TRBV5-3 combines with J gene TRBJ1-5; 9 bases fit TRBD1. TRBV5-3 is noted as an ORF with a role that remains uncertain. The CDR3 covers 22 residues. V was pared by 4 bases and J by 0 bases, with 23 bases of the junction left unmatched. The CDR3 coding sequence is TGTGCCAGAAGCCCCAACTACAGGGGGCCCTTTCGCACCAGAATTAGCAATCAGCCCCAGCATTTT. Translation gives CARSPNYRGPFRTRISNQPQHF.

V is TRBV19 and J is TRBJ2-7, with D possibly being TRBD2 (6 bases). The V gene's germline CDR1 is LNHDA and CDR2 SQIVND (reference sequence). V lost 5 bases and J lost 3, with 17 bases in between. The CDR3 extends over 15 amino acids. Here the CDR3 reads CASSLPGDGNYEQYF. For the CDR3, the DNA is TGTGCCAGTAGTCTCCCGGGGGACGGCAACTACGAGCAGTACTTC.

The rearrangement uses TRBV6-5 and TRBJ1-4; 9 bases agree with TRBD1. V trimming: 4 bases; J trimming: 8 bases; junction bases outside the gene matches: 5. The CDR3 is made up of 14 amino acids. Germline assignment: CDR1 MNHEY and CDR2 SVGAGI. This CDR3 is CASSSPTGGEKLFF. The DNA for the CDR3 is TGTGCCAGCAGTTCCCCGACAGGGGGAGAAAAACTGTTTTTT.

The chain combines TRBV7-2 with TRBJ2-4; TRBD2 matches at 8 bases. Germline lookup yields CDR1 SGHTA and CDR2 FQGNSA. The junction had 6 bases not matched to a gene; V was cut back by 4 bases and J by 7 bases. This CDR3 is built from 14 residues. The CDR3 here is CASSWRSGDNIQYF. DNA of the CDR3: TGTGCCAGCAGCTGGCGTAGCGGGGATAACATTCAGTACTTC.

This clone was counted once. The gene calls are TRBV28 and TRBJ2-3; D gene uncertain. The germline gives CDR1 MDHEN, CDR2 SYDVKM. The CDR3 consists of 14 residues. V was cut by 7 bases and J by 2 bases, with 13 bases left in between. CDR3 DNA: TGTGCCAGCAAAGGTGTAGGTGACACAGATACGCAGTATTTT. This translates into CASKGVGDTDTQYF.

The chain recombines TRBV13 with TRBJ1-1; no clear D gene. V was cut by 2 bases and J by 2 bases, with 6 bases left in between. In germline, CDR1 is PRHDT, CDR2 FYEKMQ (reference sequence). This CDR3 has 13 residues. The CDR3 loop reads CASSLIGNTEAFF. CDR3 DNA sequence: TGTGCCAGCAGCTTAATTGGAAACACTGAAGCTTTCTTT. The whole variable domain, filled in from reference TRBV13 and TRBJ1-1, reads AAGVIQSPRHLIKEKRETATLKCYPIPRHDTVYWYQQGPGQDPQFLISFYEKMQSDKGSIPDRFSAQQFSDYHSELNMSSLELGDSALYFCASSLIGNTEAFFGQGTRLTVV.

The sample holds a few counts of this clone. V usage is TRBV19 and J usage is TRBJ1-2; D perhaps matches TRBD1 (6 bases). Trimming took off 5 bases at V and 6 bases at J, with 16 bases between the two ends. CDR1 is LNHDA and CDR2 is SQIVND in the germline V gene (reference sequence). This CDR3 has 14 amino acids. DNA of the CDR3: TGTGCCAGTAGTCCCCGGGACAAAGCTGATGGCTACACCTTC. Protein sequence: CASSPRDKADGYTF. The full variable domain, its missing parts supplied by reference TRBV19 and TRBJ1-2, is DGGITQSPKYLFRKEGQNVTLSCEQNLNHDAMYWYRQDPGQGLRLIYYSQIVNDFQKGDIAEGYSVSREKKESFPLTVTSAQKNPTAFYLCASSPRDKADGYTFGSGTRLTVV.

The chain recombines TRBV9 with TRBJ2-7; D tentatively reads TRBD1 or TRBD2 (7 bases each). Trimming left V 0 bases short and J 0 bases short, with 13 bases between. Looked up from germline, CDR1 is SGDLS and CDR2 is YYNGEE. This CDR3 region has 16 residues. The CDR3 protein is CASSVEDREGSYEQYF. CDR3 sequence (DNA): TGTGCCAGCAGCGTAGAAGACAGGGAGGGCTCCTACGAGCAGTACTTC.

The gene calls are TRBV6-5 and TRBJ1-6, with unresolved D. Germline V gene lookup returns CDR1 MNHEY and CDR2 SVGAGI. This CDR3 spans 12 amino acids. V was shortened by 5 bases and J by 9 bases, with 8 bases between the two germline ends. The CDR3 sequence is CASSEGGSPLHF. The CDR3 DNA sequence: TGTGCCAGCAGTGAGGGAGGTTCACCCCTCCACTTT.

This clone occurred a few times. The CDR3 sequence is CASSNPGAGSNQPQHF. The DNA for the CDR3 is TGCGCCAGCAGCAATCCAGGGGCCGGGAGCAATCAGCCCCAGCATTTT. The chain has TRBV4-1 and TRBJ1-5; D is perhaps TRBD1 (6 bases). Germline CDR1 MGHRA, CDR2 YSYEKL. The CDR3 loop spans 16 amino acids. The V gene lost 5 bases and the J gene lost 1 base, with 15 bases spanning the gap.

The gene calls are TRBV5-1 and TRBJ1-3, with 8 nucleotides matching TRBD1. From germline, CDR1 is SGHRS and CDR2 YFSETQ. The CDR3 has 15 residues. J gave up 3 bases and V 2 bases, and 4 bases lay outside the gene matches. The CDR3 loop is CASSFRGLGGNTIYF. In nucleotides, the CDR3 is TGCGCCAGCAGCTTCAGGGGGCTTGGTGGAAACACCATATATTTT. The whole variable domain, filled in from reference TRBV5-1 and TRBJ1-3, reads KAGVTQTPRYLIKTRGQQVTLSCSPISGHRSVSWYQQTPGQGLQFLFEYFSETQRNKGNFPGRFSGRQFSNSRSEMNVSTLELGDSALYLCASSFRGLGGNTIYFGEGSWLTVV.

This rearrangement joins TRBV21-1 to TRBJ1-2; TRBD1 is the table's D call and was not checked against the DNA. TRBV21-1 is described as a pseudogene. The CDR3 covers 13 residues. CDR3 sequence (DNA): TGTGCCAGCAGCAAGATAGTGGGACAGGGCCGACACTTC. As protein: CASSKIVGQGRHF.

The chain recombines TRBV5-5 with TRBJ2-3; the match to TRBD2 covers 13 bases. The CDR3 consists of 18 residues. Losses at the gene ends were 1 base for V and 0 bases for J; bases not matched to a gene: 5. Looked up from germline, CDR1 is SGHKS and CDR2 is YYEKEE (reference sequence). CDR3 sequence reads: CASSLRLAGGASTDTQYF. CDR3 DNA: TGTGCCAGCAGCTTGAGACTAGCGGGGGGAGCTAGCACAGATACGCAGTATTTT.

The genes are TRBV4-1 and TRBJ1-2; D remains unclear. Trimming pared 0 bases from V and 4 bases from J, leaving 12 bases between. This CDR3 contains 15 residues. Germline V CDR1 and CDR2: MGHRA, YSYEKL. CDR3 sequence: CASSQDAVRGYGYTF. CDR3 sequence (DNA): TGCGCCAGCAGCCAAGATGCAGTCCGTGGCTATGGCTACACCTTC.

This chain links TRBV5-6 with TRBJ1-5, with D possibly matching TRBD1 (6 bases). The germline CDR1 and CDR2 sequences are SGHDT and YYEEEE. Trimming stripped 7 bases from V and 7 bases from J, with 15 bases between. CDR3 length equals 13 residues. The DNA of the CDR3 is TGTGCCAGCTCCACCGGGGGCTGGCAGCCCCAGCATTTT. As protein: CASSTGGWQPQHF.

In regard to this clone: Germline and junction disagree at one end, which may indicate a read error. This chain uses TRBV5-4 with TRBJ2-5; possibly TRBD2 for D (6 bases). Per germline, CDR1 SGHNT and CDR2 YYREEE (reference sequence). This CDR3 region has 11 residues. Here the CDR3 DNA reads TGTGCCAGCAGTTTGGGAGGTCCCCAGTACTTC. It encodes CASSLGGPQYF.

This clone occurred a few times. The genes are TRBV25-1 and TRBJ1-1, with TRBD1 as a possible D gene (5 bases). CDR3 length: 12 amino acids. V dropped 5 bases and J dropped 7 bases, with 11 bases sitting between them. The germline gives CDR1 MGHDK, CDR2 SYGVNS. The CDR3 DNA follows: TGTGCCAGCAGTTGGGGCAATAGTGAAGCTTTCTTT. Amino acid sequence: CASSWGNSEAFF.

As DNA, the CDR3 is TGCGCCAGCAGCGCCGGACTAGCGGCCGGCTCCTACAATGAGCAGTTCTTC. It translates to CASSAGLAAGSYNEQFF. V and J are TRBV5-1 and TRBJ2-1, with 10 bases aligning to TRBD2. The CDR3 is 17 amino acids. Germline CDR1 and CDR2: SGHRS and YFSETQ. The V segment lost 4 bases and the J segment 0 bases; nucleotides outside the gene matches: 7.

This chain links TRBV19 with TRBJ1-4; D not certain. Germline V gene data show CDR1 as LNHDA and CDR2 as SQIVND (reference sequence). This CDR3 region has 14 residues. The V and J ends lost 3 bases and 6 bases respectively, with 11 bases between them. The CDR3 spells CASSIGRRHEKLFF. CDR3 sequence (DNA): TGTGCCAGTAGTATCGGGAGGAGGCATGAAAAACTGTTTTTT.

This sequence joins TRBV14 and TRBJ1-1; D is undetermined. The CDR3 is made up of 15 amino acids. Germline V CDR1 and CDR2: SGHDN, FVKESK. V was trimmed by 0 bases and J by 2 bases, leaving 10 bases between them. In DNA, the CDR3 is TGTGCCAGCAGCCAAGATATACACAAAAACACTGAAGCTTTCTTT. Its translation: CASSQDIHKNTEAFF. The variable domain in full, with the rest retrieved from reference TRBV14 and TRBJ1-1, is EAGVTQFPSHSVIEKGQTVTLRCDPISGHDNLYWYRRVMGKEIKFLLHFVKESKQDESGMPNNRFLAERTGGTYSTLKVQPAELEDSGVYFCASSQDIHKNTEAFFGQGTRLTVV.

The chain couples TRBV27 to TRBJ1-1, with D possibly TRBD1 on 5 matching bases. Trimming took 0 bases from V and 8 from J, leaving 10 bases between them. Germline assignment: CDR1 MNHEY and CDR2 SMNVEV (reference sequence). This CDR3 spans 13 amino acids. The CDR3 loop is CASSLSQGPEAFF. As DNA, the CDR3 is TGTGCCAGCAGTTTATCTCAGGGTCCCGAAGCTTTCTTT.

This clone has only one observation. The DNA for the CDR3 is TGTGCCAGCAGCTTGGTGACACCCATACGGCGGCCCCAGCATTTT. Translation: CASSLVTPIRRPQHF. The chain joins TRBV5-8 to TRBJ1-5; no firm D call. The CDR3 extends over 15 amino acids. V was trimmed by 0 bases and J by 9 bases, leaving 16 bases between them. The V gene's germline CDR1 is SGHTS and CDR2 YDEGEE.